The clone carrying this T cell receptor (beta chain) was seen only a few times. Its antigen is unknown. The second PCR ran about 6 to 12 cycles with a sample-barcoded 5' primer and J-beta primers. TCRdb processed the 5' RACE reads anew with MiXCR; each CDR3 protein has one entry. The table includes about 800,000 distinct CDR3 sequences, about half detected once. The data belong to a study of blood T cells in healthy people across ages. Whole-study results and caveats: A conclusive naive versus antigen-experienced comparison was prevented by the unsorted PBMCs.

Trimming took 4 bases from V and 4 from J; bases not matched to a gene: 9. CDR1 and CDR2 (germline): LGHNA, YSLEER. The CDR3 extends over 15 amino acids. Sequencing input: blood. J is TRBJ1-2 and V is TRBV4-3, with 7 bases aligning to TRBD1. This TCR came from a man at least 80 years old in good health. The CDR3 nucleotides read TGCGCCAGCAGCCCCCAACATGAGGGGGCCTATGGCTACACCTTC. Residues: CASSPQHEGAYGYTF.